The 24 T cell receptor beta chains below come from one sample, sequenced in a study of T cells after yellow fever vaccination. TCRdb used MiXCR to reprocess the 5' RACE reads, holding one entry per CDR3 protein. The repertoire holds about 220,000 distinct CDR3 sequences, approximately 3% seen once, with approximately 3.5% in the top ten. The specimen was CD4+ T cells sorted from PBMCs, collected 10 days after the yellow fever booster vaccination. The receptors were sampled from a young man who received the YFV17D yellow fever vaccine.

This clonotype was seen ten or more times. The chain couples TRBV5-1 to TRBJ1-3; D remains ambiguous. Germline V CDR1 and CDR2: SGHRS, YFSETQ. The CDR3 sequence is 17 residues long. With 0 bases removed from V and 4 bases from J, the gap between germline ends came to 17 bases. The DNA for the CDR3 is TGCGCCAGCAGCTTGGACGCCGCGGGCGCATTCGGAAACACCATATATTTT. Its translation: CASSLDAAGAFGNTIYF.

The genes are TRBV30 and TRBJ2-7, with D possibly being TRBD2 (6 bases). The CDR3 extends over 13 amino acids. Trimming took off 2 bases at V and 2 bases at J, with 10 bases between the two ends. CDR1 is GTSNPN and CDR2 is SVGIG in the germline V gene (reference sequence). CDR3 coding DNA: TGTGCCTGGAGTTCGGGACTCACCTACGAGCAGTACTTC. Its translation: CAWSSGLTYEQYF.

V gene TRBV12-3 or TRBV12-4 combines with J gene TRBJ2-3; a possible D gene is TRBD1 (6 bases). The CDR3 length is 14 residues. V lost 3 bases and J 4 bases, leaving 11 bases between the germline ends. The chain's CDR3 is CASSFRQESDTQYF. The CDR3 DNA sequence: TGTGCCAGCAGTTTCCGACAGGAATCAGATACGCAGTATTTT.

J is TRBJ1-1 and V is TRBV19, with D perhaps TRBD1 (6 bases). Trimming took 9 bases from V and 4 from J, leaving 18 bases between them. The germline V gene has CDR1 LNHDA and CDR2 SQIVND (reference sequence). The CDR3 runs 14 residues. The CDR3 DNA reads TGTGCCAGCCGGGGGCGGAGCGAGGGCACTGAAGCTTTCTTT. Translated, it gives CASRGRSEGTEAFF.

This clonotype was observed a handful of times. V usage is TRBV5-1 and J usage is TRBJ2-6; a possible D gene is TRBD2 (5 bases). V was cut by 4 bases and J by 0 bases, with 11 bases left in between. CDR3 length: 16 residues. CDR1 and CDR2 from the germline V gene are SGHRS and YFSETQ. As DNA, the CDR3 is TGCGCCAGCAGCGAGGGAAGTTCCTCTGGGGCCAACGTCCTGACTTTC. Amino acids: CASSEGSSSGANVLTF.

The sample holds a few counts of this clonotype. This sequence joins TRBV11-2 and TRBJ2-7; D perhaps matches TRBD2 (5 bases). Germline CDR1 and CDR2: SGHAT and FQNNGV. Between the trimmed V and J ends, which lost 4 bases and 3 bases, there was a span of 10 bases. This CDR3 region has 13 residues. This chain's CDR3 is CASSSQLVYEQYV. CDR3 nucleotides: TGTGCCAGCAGCTCCCAACTAGTCTACGAGCAGTACGTC.

The J gene is TRBJ2-7, the V gene TRBV4-1, with D perhaps matching TRBD1 or TRBD2 (5 bases each). Germline loops: CDR1 MGHRA, CDR2 YSYEKL. The CDR3 spans 15 residues. Trimming left V 0 bases short and J 5 bases short, with 14 bases between. CDR3 residues: CASSQDLQRGHEQYV. CDR3 DNA sequence: TGCGCCAGCAGCCAAGATCTCCAGAGGGGCCACGAGCAGTACGTC.

The gene calls are TRBV5-1 and TRBJ1-1, with a tentative D call TRBD1 (5 bases). The germline gives CDR1 SGHRS, CDR2 YFSETQ. Deletions cut 4 bases from V and 6 bases from J, with 16 bases between. This CDR3 comprises 14 residues. The CDR3 DNA sequence: TGCGCCAGCAGCCCCGGGGCGGGGAGGGCTGAAGCTTTCTTT. Translated: CASSPGAGRAEAFF.

This clonotype appeared many times. This chain connects TRBV4-1 to TRBJ1-4, with a weak D call TRBD1 (6 bases). CDR1 and CDR2 from the germline V gene are MGHRA and YSYEKL. This CDR3 is built from 16 residues. V was trimmed by 4 bases and J by 6 bases, leaving 18 bases between them. CDR3 sequence: CASSPYWRGKDEKLFF. The DNA for the CDR3 is TGCGCCAGCAGCCCCTATTGGAGGGGGAAGGATGAAAAACTGTTTTTT.

This clonotype was recorded many times. The V call is TRBV19, the J call TRBJ2-1; TRBD2 matches at 9 bases. This CDR3 has 16 residues. The J segment lost 0 bases and the V segment lost 4 bases, leaving 4 bases of the junction unmatched. Germline V CDR1 and CDR2: LNHDA, SQIVND (reference sequence). The chain's CDR3 is CASSTLAGSSYNEQFF. CDR3 in DNA: TGTGCCAGTAGTACTCTAGCGGGGAGCTCCTACAATGAGCAGTTCTTC.

J is TRBJ2-5 and V is TRBV9; D is undetermined. The CDR3 is made up of 16 amino acids. Germline CDR1 reads SGDLS; CDR2 reads YYNGEE. V dropped 0 bases and J dropped 2 bases, with 14 bases sitting between them. CDR3 DNA sequence: TGTGCCAGCAGCGTAGACGGCTTCGCACGACAAGAGACCCAGTACTTC. Encoded protein: CASSVDGFARQETQYF.

The chain recombines TRBV5-6 with TRBJ2-1; TRBD1 matches at 7 bases. With V trimmed by 0 bases and J by 6 bases, 6 bases remained unmatched. Germline values: CDR1 SGHDT, CDR2 YYEEEE. The CDR3 has 15 residues. CDR3 sequence (DNA): TGTGCCAGCAGCTTGGAACAGGGGTTCGTCAATGAGCAGTTCTTC. It encodes CASSLEQGFVNEQFF.

This clonotype was detected a few times. J is TRBJ2-7 and V is TRBV6-5, with 8 positions matching TRBD1. Trimming cost V 2 bases and J 6 bases; bases outside gene matches: 3. Germline assignment: CDR1 MNHEY and CDR2 SVGAGI. The CDR3 is 13 amino acids. CDR3 sequence: CASSYGQGAEQYV. The DNA of the CDR3 is TGTGCCAGCAGTTACGGCCAGGGGGCCGAGCAGTACGTC.

This clonotype was observed a handful of times. The V call is TRBV5-1, the J call TRBJ2-3; 9 positions agree with TRBD2. V was clipped by 4 bases and J by 2 bases; unmatched bases: 5. CDR3 length: 15 amino acids. Germline CDR1 and CDR2: SGHRS and YFSETQ. CDR3 bases: TGCGCCAGCAGCATGAGCGGGGGGACCACAGATACGCAGTATTTT. Its translation: CASSMSGGTTDTQYF.

This clonotype was observed a few times. The chain carries TRBV19 and TRBJ1-3; D is unclear. This CDR3 is built from 14 residues. Germline values: CDR1 LNHDA, CDR2 SQIVND (reference sequence). V dropped 7 bases and J dropped 0 bases, with 10 bases sitting between them. The CDR3 DNA is TGTGCCAGTACCTGGGCAACCTCTGGAAACACCATATATTTT. This encodes CASTWATSGNTIYF.

This clonotype has a count of ten or more. This rearrangement joins TRBV5-6 to TRBJ2-7; no clear D. V lost 0 bases, J lost 3 bases, and 7 bases lay in between. The CDR3 sequence is 13 residues long. Per germline, CDR1 SGHDT and CDR2 YYEEEE. CDR3 protein: CASSLGLDYEQYV. CDR3 in DNA: TGTGCCAGCAGCTTGGGACTTGACTACGAGCAGTACGTC.

In its sample, this clonotype was seen many times. J is TRBJ1-4 and V is TRBV5-1; D remains unclear. The germline V gene encodes CDR1 SGHRS and CDR2 YFSETQ. This CDR3 region has 17 residues. Trimming left V 7 bases short and J 7 bases short, with 26 bases between. CDR3 loop: CASGLGSTNPRGEKLFF. CDR3 sequence (DNA): TGCGCCAGCGGCCTCGGTAGCACCAACCCCCGGGGTGAAAAACTGTTTTTT.

The V and J genes are TRBV27 and TRBJ2-7; D ambiguous. The CDR3 has 12 amino acids. The V end lost 6 bases, the J end lost 6 bases, and 12 bases lay between the germline ends. Per germline, CDR1 MNHEY and CDR2 SMNVEV (reference sequence). In DNA form, the CDR3 reads TGTGCCAGCAGCAGCGTTCTGGGCGAGCAGTACGTC. It encodes CASSSVLGEQYV.

V usage is TRBV12-3 or TRBV12-4 and J usage is TRBJ2-3; D ambiguous. This CDR3 contains 15 residues. V was pared by 2 bases and J by 6 bases, with 15 bases between. The DNA for the CDR3 is TGTGCCAGCAGTTTAATCAGGCAGAAAGGGGATACGCAGTATTTT. It translates to CASSLIRQKGDTQYF.

This chain uses TRBV2 with TRBJ1-4; a possible D gene is TRBD1 (5 bases). The CDR3 is made up of 14 amino acids. V lost 10 bases and J 1 base, leaving 13 bases between the germline ends. Germline V gives CDR1 SNHLY, CDR2 FYNNEI. The CDR3 here is CATSGGRTNEKLFF. The CDR3 nucleotides read TGTGCCACCTCTGGGGGGAGAACTAATGAAAAACTGTTTTTT.

The chain has TRBV28 and TRBJ1-5; D is undetermined. The CDR3 is 15 amino acids. Trimming stripped 4 bases from V and 1 base from J, with 11 bases between. Germline V gene data show CDR1 as MDHEN and CDR2 as SYDVKM. This chain's CDR3 is CASSSSDGSNQPQHF. CDR3 in DNA: TGTGCCAGCAGTTCCTCCGACGGGAGCAATCAGCCCCAGCATTTT.

The chain joins TRBV5-1 to TRBJ2-1; tentatively, D is TRBD1 (7 bases). Germline CDR1 reads SGHRS; CDR2 reads YFSETQ. Trimming cost V 3 bases and J 9 bases, with 16 bases left between them. The CDR3 loop spans 14 amino acids. The CDR3 here is CASSSEHRGGEQFF. Here the CDR3 DNA reads TGCGCCAGCAGCTCGGAGCACAGGGGAGGTGAGCAGTTCTTC. The whole variable domain, filled in from reference TRBV5-1 and TRBJ2-1, reads KAGVTQTPRYLIKTRGQQVTLSCSPISGHRSVSWYQQTPGQGLQFLFEYFSETQRNKGNFPGRFSGRQFSNSRSEMNVSTLELGDSALYLCASSSEHRGGEQFFGPGTRLTVL.

This clonotype was seen at least ten times. This chain links TRBV3-1 with TRBJ1-1; no clear D gene. V lost 2 bases and J lost 1, with 5 bases in between. The CDR3 has 13 amino acids. The germline gives CDR1 LGHDT, CDR2 YNNKEL (reference sequence). The CDR3 reads CASSQRQNTEAFF. CDR3 coding DNA: TGTGCCAGCAGCCAAAGACAGAACACTGAAGCTTTCTTT.

This clonotype was seen many times. The J gene is TRBJ2-2, the V gene TRBV6-5; tentative D call: TRBD1 (6 bases). CDR1 is MNHEY, CDR2 SVGAGI, per germline. This CDR3 contains 15 residues. Trimming stripped 5 bases from V and 5 bases from J, with 15 bases between. The chain's CDR3 is CASSRLGHATGELFF. CDR3 DNA: TGTGCCAGCAGTCGGCTGGGACACGCTACCGGGGAGCTGTTTTTT.